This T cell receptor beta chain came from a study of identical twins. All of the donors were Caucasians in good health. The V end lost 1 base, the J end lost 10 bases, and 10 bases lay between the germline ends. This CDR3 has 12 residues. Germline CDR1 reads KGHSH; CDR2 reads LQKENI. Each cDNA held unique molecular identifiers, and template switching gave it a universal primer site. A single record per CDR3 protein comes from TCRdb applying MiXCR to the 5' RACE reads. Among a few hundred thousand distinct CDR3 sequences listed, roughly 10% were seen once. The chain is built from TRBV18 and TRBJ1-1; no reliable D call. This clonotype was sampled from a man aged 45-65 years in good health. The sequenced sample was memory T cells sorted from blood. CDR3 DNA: TGTGCCAGCTCACCACGAAAACTAGGAGCTTTCTTT. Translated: CASSPRKLGAFF.